This T cell receptor (beta chain) was identified in a study of glioma-infiltrating T cells. The V and J ends lost 7 bases and 5 bases respectively, with 15 bases between them. Germline V gene sequence: CDR1 MNHNS, CDR2 SASEGT. The CDR3 covers 13 residues. At least ten counts were recorded for this clonotype. Amplification of TCR alpha and beta CDR3 regions from RNA used iRepertoire nested multiplex PCR. TCRdb recomputed calls from the multiplex PCR reads with MiXCR, one row per CDR3 protein. The data contain more than 300,000 distinct CDR3 sequences, about two fifths of them seen just once; the ten biggest clones take up 12%.

V gene TRBV6-1 combines with J gene TRBJ2-7, with D hard to call. The source material was glioma tissue, nonneoplastic brain tissue, or PBMCs (not recorded which). This receptor was obtained from a human donor with low-grade glioma or glioblastoma, undergoing nonglioma brain surgery, or in good health (not recorded which). Here the CDR3 DNA reads TGTGCCAGCAAGAACCCCTCAGTAGACGAGCAGTACTTC. Translation: CASKNPSVDEQYF.